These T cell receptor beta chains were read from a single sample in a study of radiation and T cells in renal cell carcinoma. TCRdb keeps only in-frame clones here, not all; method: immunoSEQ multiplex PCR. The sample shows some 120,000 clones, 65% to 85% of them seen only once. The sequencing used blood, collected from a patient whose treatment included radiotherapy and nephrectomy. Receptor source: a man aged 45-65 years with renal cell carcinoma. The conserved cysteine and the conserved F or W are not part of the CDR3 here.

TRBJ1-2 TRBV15 ATSIGTPGLYGYT
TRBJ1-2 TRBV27 ASSGQGAHYGYT
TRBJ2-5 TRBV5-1 ASSFGRGVAETQY
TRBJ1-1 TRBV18 ASSQRQLNTEAF
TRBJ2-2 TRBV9 ASSVLSTRSTGELF
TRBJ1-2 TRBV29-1 SVEGYGYT
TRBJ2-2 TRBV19 ASSLGLISGELF
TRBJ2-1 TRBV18 ASSPRRVAYNEQF
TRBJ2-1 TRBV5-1 ASSSAGTAYNEQF
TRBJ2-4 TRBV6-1 ASSADRAGKNIQY
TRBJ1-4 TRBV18 ASSPGAGREKLF
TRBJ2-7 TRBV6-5 ASSYSAGREQY
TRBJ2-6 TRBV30 AWGERAGANVLT
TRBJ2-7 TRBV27 ASSSQGGDRQY
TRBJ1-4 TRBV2 ASSERLGQGEEKLF
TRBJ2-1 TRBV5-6 ASSRRTSGSWLDEQF
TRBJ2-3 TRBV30 AWSVLGDTQY
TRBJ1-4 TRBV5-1 ASSAEGPSLF
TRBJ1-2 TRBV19 ASSDTGTDYGYT
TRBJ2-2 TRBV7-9 ASSAGQIDGELF
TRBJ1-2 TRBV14 ASSQDGFLYGYT
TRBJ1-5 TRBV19 ASSIGPEVRGLYDNQPQH
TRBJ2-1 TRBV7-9 ASPSRDRGLGSAYNEQF
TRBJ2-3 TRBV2 ASSYGLGGTDTQY
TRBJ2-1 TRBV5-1 ASSSGTSGYNEQF
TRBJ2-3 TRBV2 ASSVVGGTDTQY
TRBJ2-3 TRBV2 ASRVGNTDTQY
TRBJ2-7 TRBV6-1 ASSQAMGVSYEQY
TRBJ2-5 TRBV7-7 ASSSVGQETQY
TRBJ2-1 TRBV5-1 ASSPGGSYPEQF
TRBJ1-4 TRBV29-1 SVDTGLANEKLF
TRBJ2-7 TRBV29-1 SVGKGASVYEQY
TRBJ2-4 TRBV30 AWSPAVAKNIQY
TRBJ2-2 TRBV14 ASSPKIYDTGELF
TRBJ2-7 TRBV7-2 ASSLFPTGTYEQY
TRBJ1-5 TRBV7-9 ASSLGGSQPQH
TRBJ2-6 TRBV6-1 ASSGAGFTSSGANVLT